This passage covers 27 T cell receptor beta chains from one sample sequenced in a study of blood T cell repertoires in COVID-19. Sequencing used immunoSEQ multiplex PCR; TCRdb keeps in-frame clones, though not all of them. Among 270,000 or so clones, 90% were seen once, and the ten largest hold around 2.3%. The sample consisted of peripheral blood. These receptors all stem from a woman aged 55-70 years with COVID-19, enrolled during active disease.

The rearrangement links TRBV7-3 to TRBJ2-5, with D possibly being TRBD2 (5 bases). Trimming stripped 2 bases from V and 2 bases from J, with 18 bases between. The CDR3 has 17 amino acids. CDR1 is SGHTA and CDR2 is FQGTGA in the germline V gene. The CDR3 coding sequence is TGTGCCAGCAGCTTAGGTCGGGCGGGCAGAAGTCAAGAGACCCAGTACTTC. Protein sequence: CASSLGRAGRSQETQYF.

This clone showed up just a few times. V is TRBV11-2 and J is TRBJ1-2, with D perhaps matching TRBD1 (5 bases). Germline loops: CDR1 SGHAT, CDR2 FQNNGV. Trimming shortened V by 2 bases and J by 2 bases, and 9 bases separated the two germline ends. This CDR3 is built from 14 residues. The CDR3: CASSLSEGNYGYTF. The CDR3 nucleotides read TGTGCCAGCAGCTTATCGGAGGGGAACTATGGCTACACCTTC.

V gene TRBV19 combines with J gene TRBJ1-2; possibly TRBD1 for D (5 bases). Germline V gives CDR1 LNHDA, CDR2 SQIVND (reference sequence). Trimming stripped 1 base from V and 5 bases from J, with 11 bases between. The CDR3 sequence is 14 residues long. Here the CDR3 reads CASSIGGFYYGYTF. For the CDR3, the DNA is TGTGCCAGTAGTATAGGGGGCTTCTATTATGGCTACACCTTC.

The gene calls are TRBV19 and TRBJ2-2; 13 nucleotides line up with TRBD2. After removal of 5 bases from V and 4 bases from J, the junction contained 4 bases not matched to a gene. This CDR3 spans 16 amino acids. In germline, CDR1 is LNHDA, CDR2 SQIVND (reference sequence). The CDR3 DNA reads as TGTGCCAGTAGTGTCACTAGCGGGGGGGCCACCGGGGAGCTGTTTTTT. The encoded protein is CASSVTSGGATGELFF.

The chain joins TRBV6-1 to TRBJ1-4, with 7 bases aligning to TRBD1. The germline V gene encodes CDR1 MNHNS and CDR2 SASEGT. The CDR3 contains 18 residues. V lost 0 bases, J lost 5 bases, and 12 bases stayed unmatched. The CDR3 spells CASSEAESGTARNEKLFF. The CDR3, as DNA: TGTGCCAGCAGTGAAGCCGAGTCTGGGACAGCTAGAAATGAAAAACTGTTTTTT.

This chain links TRBV6-5 with TRBJ2-5, with TRBD1 matching over 8 bases. The trim removed 8 bases at V and 2 bases at J, leaving 10 bases unmatched. Germline CDR1 MNHEY, CDR2 SVGAGI. The CDR3 sequence is 15 residues long. Written as DNA, the CDR3 is TGTGCCAGCCAAATTACAGGGGGTGCACAAGAGACCCAGTACTTC. Translating gives CASQITGGAQETQYF.

The rearrangement links TRBV7-9 to TRBJ1-2; D ambiguous. In germline, CDR1 is SEHNR, CDR2 FQNEAQ (reference sequence). The CDR3 contains 11 residues. Trimming pared 5 bases from V and 8 bases from J, leaving 9 bases between. The CDR3 DNA follows: TGTGCCAGCAGCAACATGCAGGGCTACACCTTC. It is translated as CASSNMQGYTF.

V and J are TRBV19 and TRBJ2-5; 7 nucleotides align to TRBD2. Trimming took 4 bases from V and 4 from J; bases not matched to a gene: 6. Germline V CDR1 and CDR2: LNHDA, SQIVND (reference sequence). The CDR3 runs to 14 residues. The CDR3 protein is CASSTSGARETQYF. In DNA, the CDR3 is TGTGCCAGTAGTACGAGCGGGGCCAGAGAGACCCAGTACTTC.

The chain couples TRBV5-4 to TRBJ1-1; 8 nucleotides agree with TRBD1. The CDR3 covers 15 residues. Germline V CDR1 and CDR2: SGHNT, YYREEE (reference sequence). Unmatched junction bases numbered 6, after V lost 5 bases and J lost 0 bases. The CDR3 coding sequence is TGTGCCAGCAGTCCCCGGACAGGGATGAACACTGAAGCTTTCTTT. Translating it yields CASSPRTGMNTEAFF.

V and J are TRBV6-5 and TRBJ2-1, with a possible D match to TRBD2 (6 bases). Trimming took off 6 bases at V and 7 bases at J, with 13 bases between the two ends. This CDR3 contains 13 residues. The V gene's germline CDR1 is MNHEY and CDR2 SVGAGI. The CDR3 here is CASSRDLRNEQFF. The CDR3 DNA reads TGTGCCAGCAGCAGGGACTTGCGGAATGAGCAGTTCTTC.

In DNA form, the CDR3 reads TGTGCCAGTAGTACCCAAGGACAGGGGGCTGAAGCTTTCTTT. Amino acids: CASSTQGQGAEAFF. This rearrangement joins TRBV19 to TRBJ1-1; 10 bases fit TRBD1. The germline CDR1 and CDR2 sequences are LNHDA and SQIVND (reference sequence). Trimming cost V 4 bases and J 6 bases; bases outside gene matches: 5. The CDR3 loop spans 14 amino acids.

The chain joins TRBV2 to TRBJ2-7; D uncertain. V was pared by 6 bases and J by 1 base, with 13 bases between. The CDR3 is 14 residues long. Germline values: CDR1 SNHLY, CDR2 FYNNEI. As DNA, the CDR3 is TGTGCCAGCAGGGGCCAGCCTGTTTCCTACGAGCAGTACTTC. Translation: CASRGQPVSYEQYF.

The CDR3 sequence: CASSPRDRNTEAFF. DNA for the CDR3: TGTGCCAGCTCACCCCGGGACAGGAACACTGAAGCTTTCTTT. The chain employs TRBV18 and TRBJ1-1; 7 nucleotides line up with TRBD1. This CDR3 has 14 amino acids. V lost 3 bases, J lost 1 base, and 2 bases stayed unmatched. Germline values: CDR1 KGHSH, CDR2 LQKENI.

The CDR3 region is CASSIRRDSGYTF. The CDR3 DNA reads TGTGCCAGTAGTATTAGAAGGGACTCTGGCTACACCTTC. This sequence joins TRBV19 and TRBJ1-2, with D tentatively TRBD1 (5 bases). CDR1 and CDR2 (germline): LNHDA, SQIVND (reference sequence). V was cut by 3 bases and J by 7 bases, with 12 bases left in between. The CDR3 consists of 13 residues.

The chain has TRBV5-6 and TRBJ1-2, with D unresolved. The CDR3 runs to 12 residues. Trimming removed 4 bases at V and 0 bases at J, with 4 bases between. Germline CDR1 SGHDT, CDR2 YYEEEE. CDR3 bases: TGTGCCAGCAGCCTAGCTAACTATGGCTACACCTTC. It is translated as CASSLANYGYTF.

The V and J genes are TRBV25-1 and TRBJ1-1; perhaps TRBD1 as D (6 bases). The V gene lost 4 bases and the J gene lost 5 bases, with 14 bases spanning the gap. CDR1 and CDR2 from the germline V gene are MGHDK and SYGVNS. There are 14 residues in the CDR3. CDR3 sequence: CASSASGGQTEAFF. The DNA for the CDR3 is TGTGCCAGCAGTGCATCTGGGGGCCAAACTGAAGCTTTCTTT.

This CDR3 reads CSVEQAPGNTIYF. CDR3 coding DNA: TGCAGCGTTGAACAGGCTCCAGGAAACACCATATATTTT. J is TRBJ1-3 and V is TRBV29-1; D call uncertain. The germline V and J ends were trimmed by 2 bases and 4 bases, with 9 bases remaining between them. The CDR3 covers 13 residues. In germline, CDR1 is SQVTM, CDR2 ANQGSEA.

The chain uses TRBV7-9 and TRBJ1-2; D remains ambiguous. V lost 1 base, J lost 3 bases, and 12 bases lay in between. Germline values: CDR1 SEHNR, CDR2 FQNEAQ (reference sequence). This CDR3 spans 15 amino acids. CDR3 nucleotide sequence: TGTGCCAGCAGCTTAGATGGTCTGGGCGACTATGGCTACACCTTC. This codes for CASSLDGLGDYGYTF. Full variable domain (remainder filled in from reference TRBV7-9 and TRBJ1-2): DTGVSQNPRHKITKRGQNVTFRCDPISEHNRLYWYRQTLGQGPEFLTYFQNEAQLEKSRLLSDRFSAERPKGSFSTLEIQRTEQGDSAMYLCASSLDGLGDYGYTFGSGTRLTVV.

The chain employs TRBV7-2 and TRBJ2-7; 7 bases are a match to TRBD1. V shed 5 bases and J 0 bases; nucleotides not matched to a gene: 4. The CDR3 covers 14 residues. Germline values: CDR1 SGHTA, CDR2 FQGNSA. CDR3 protein: CASSRTGLSYEQYF. CDR3 nucleotides: TGTGCCAGCAGCCGGACAGGCCTCTCCTACGAGCAGTACTTC. Complete variable domain (other parts from reference TRBV7-2 and TRBJ2-7): GAGVSQSPSNKVTEKGKDVELRCDPISGHTALYWYRQSLGQGLEFLIYFQGNSAPDKSGLPSDRFSAERTGGSVSTLTIQRTQQEDSAVYLCASSRTGLSYEQYFGPGTRLTVT.

V usage is TRBV20-1 and J usage is TRBJ1-4; 8 positions match TRBD1. After removal of 3 bases from V and 6 bases from J, the junction contained 15 bases not matched to a gene. The CDR3 has 17 amino acids. Germline loops: CDR1 DFQATT, CDR2 SNEGSKA (reference sequence). CDR3 DNA sequence: TGCAGTGCTAGTTTTCCCTCTGGACAGGGAGGACATGAAAAACTGTTTTTT. Its translation: CSASFPSGQGGHEKLFF.

The CDR3 nucleotides are TGTGCCAGCAGTGAAGGGCCAGGCACAGATACGCAGTATTTT. This sequence encodes CASSEGPGTDTQYF. The rearrangement uses TRBV6-1 and TRBJ2-3; D is undetermined. The CDR3 has 14 residues. The germline V gene has CDR1 MNHNS and CDR2 SASEGT. The ends were cut back, 1 base at V and 1 base at J, with 6 bases in the middle.

V usage is TRBV6-1 and J usage is TRBJ1-2, with TRBD1 matching 8 bases. This CDR3 has 18 amino acids. The V and J ends lost 2 bases and 4 bases, in that order; junction bases with no gene match: 15. Per the germline V gene, CDR1 is MNHNS and CDR2 is SASEGT. The CDR3 loop reads CASSEPGGPGQAAYGYTF. The DNA for the CDR3 is TGTGCCAGCAGTGAACCTGGCGGCCCGGGACAGGCCGCCTATGGCTACACCTTC.

The chain combines TRBV6-5 with TRBJ2-1; 13 bases map to TRBD2. The CDR3 runs to 15 residues. Germline CDR1 reads MNHEY; CDR2 reads SVGAGI. The ends lost 6 bases at V and 6 bases at J; junction bases unmatched: 5. The CDR3: CASSQGLAGPNEQFF. CDR3 bases: TGTGCCAGCAGCCAGGGACTAGCGGGGCCCAATGAGCAGTTCTTC.

The chain links TRBV6-5 to TRBJ2-5; no clear D gene. CDR1 and CDR2 (germline): MNHEY, SVGAGI. Trimming cost V 1 base and J 7 bases, with 7 bases left between them. This CDR3 comprises 12 residues. The CDR3 coding sequence is TGTGCCAGCAGTTACTGTCCCGGGACCCAGTACTTC. Its translation is CASSYCPGTQYF.

The V call is TRBV13, the J call TRBJ2-3, with 9 bases aligning to TRBD1. Germline V gene data show CDR1 as PRHDT and CDR2 as FYEKMQ (reference sequence). V was clipped by 5 bases and J by 2 bases; unmatched bases: 11. CDR3 length: 17 residues. The CDR3 DNA sequence: TGTGCCAGCAGCCCTCGAACCGGGACAGGGAACACAGATACGCAGTATTTT. Its translation is CASSPRTGTGNTDTQYF.

This chain uses TRBV10-2 with TRBJ2-2; 7 bases map to TRBD1. From germline, CDR1 is WSHSY and CDR2 SAAADI. With V trimmed by 3 bases and J by 0 bases, 4 bases remained unmatched. This CDR3 region has 16 residues. The CDR3 is CASSDVGTANTGELFF. For the CDR3, the DNA is TGCGCCAGCAGTGATGTAGGGACAGCGAACACCGGGGAGCTGTTTTTT.

The genes are TRBV27 and TRBJ2-5; perhaps TRBD2 as D (5 bases). The CDR3 spans 15 residues. V lost 2 bases to trimming and J lost 6 bases, with 16 bases between them. Germline V gives CDR1 MNHEY, CDR2 SMNVEV (reference sequence). The CDR3 DNA is TGTGCCAGCAGTTTAATGGGTACTAGTCTTCAGACCCAGTACTTC. It encodes CASSLMGTSLQTQYF.